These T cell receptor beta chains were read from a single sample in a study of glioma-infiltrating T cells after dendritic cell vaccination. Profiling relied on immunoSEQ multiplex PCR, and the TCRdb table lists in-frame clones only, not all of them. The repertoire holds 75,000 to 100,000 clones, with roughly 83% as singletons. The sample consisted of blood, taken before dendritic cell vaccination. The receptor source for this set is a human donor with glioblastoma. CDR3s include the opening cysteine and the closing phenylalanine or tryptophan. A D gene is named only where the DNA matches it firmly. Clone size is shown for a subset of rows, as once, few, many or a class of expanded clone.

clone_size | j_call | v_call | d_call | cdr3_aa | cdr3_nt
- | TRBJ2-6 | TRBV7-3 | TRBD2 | CASSSGGAGANVLTF | TGTGCCAGCAGCTCCGGGGGGGCTGGGGCCAACGTCCTGACTTTC
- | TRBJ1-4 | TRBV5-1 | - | CASSLVEATNEKLFF | TGCGCCAGCAGCTTGGTAGAGGCAACTAATGAAAAACTGTTTTTT
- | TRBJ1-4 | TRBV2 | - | CASSKWGPLDEKLFF | TGTGCCAGCAGCAAGTGGGGGCCACTTGATGAAAAACTGTTTTTT
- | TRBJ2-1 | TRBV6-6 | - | CASSYQGFGVNEQFF | TGTGCCAGCAGTTACCAGGGATTCGGCGTCAATGAGCAGTTCTTC
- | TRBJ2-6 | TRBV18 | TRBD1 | CASSRTGTFSGANVLTF | TGTGCCAGCTCGCGGACAGGAACATTCTCTGGGGCCAACGTCCTGACTTTC
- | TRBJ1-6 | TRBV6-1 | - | CASSEKSFQGRNSPLHF | TGTGCCAGCAGTGAAAAATCATTTCAGGGGCGGAATTCACCCCTCCACTTT
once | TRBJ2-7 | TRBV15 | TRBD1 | CATSLDRTYEQYF | TGTGCCACCAGTCTGGACAGGACCTACGAGCAGTACTTC
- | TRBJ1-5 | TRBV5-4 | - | CASSSGINDQPQHF | TGTGCCAGCAGCTCTGGCATAAATGATCAGCCCCAGCATTTT
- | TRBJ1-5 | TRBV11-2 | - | CASSSGGNQPQHF | TGTGCCAGCAGCTCAGGGGGCAATCAGCCCCAGCATTTT
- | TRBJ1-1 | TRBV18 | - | CASSPPEGRAFF | TGTGCCAGCTCACCACCGGAGGGTAGAGCTTTCTTT
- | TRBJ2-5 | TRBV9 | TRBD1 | CASSLDRAETQYF | TGTGCCAGCAGTCTCGACAGGGCAGAGACCCAGTACTTC
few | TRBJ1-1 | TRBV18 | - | CASSRGGTEAFF | TGTGCCAGCTCGCGAGGGGGCACTGAAGCTTTCTTT
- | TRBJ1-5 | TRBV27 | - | CASSIGASQHF | TGTGCCAGCAGTATCGGAGCGTCCCAGCATTTT
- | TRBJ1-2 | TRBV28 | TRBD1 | CASSLTGVYGYTF | TGTGCCAGCAGTTTAACAGGGGTCTATGGCTACACCTTC
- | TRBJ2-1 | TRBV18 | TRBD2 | CASSTNLAGGSYNEQFF | TGTGCCAGCTCAACTAATCTAGCGGGGGGCTCCTACAATGAGCAGTTCTTC
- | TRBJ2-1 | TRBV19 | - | CASSTNAGTRNEQFF | TGTGCCAGTAGTACCAATGCAGGGACTCGCAATGAGCAGTTCTTC
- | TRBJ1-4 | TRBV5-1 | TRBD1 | CASSPGQGNEKLFF | TGCGCCAGCAGCCCGGGACAGGGAAATGAAAAACTGTTTTTT
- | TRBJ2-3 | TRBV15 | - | CATSSGGFSTDTQYF | TGTGCCACCAGCTCGGGGGGCTTTAGCACAGATACGCAGTATTTT
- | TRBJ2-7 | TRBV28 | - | CASSSPLAAQYF | TGTGCCAGCAGTTCCCCCTTAGCGGCGCAGTACTTC
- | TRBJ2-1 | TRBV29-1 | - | CSATFVDYNRIYNEQFF | TGCAGCGCAACTTTCGTGGACTACAATCGGATCTACAATGAGCAGTTCTTC
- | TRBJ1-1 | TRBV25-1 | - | CASSESRRGNTEAFF | TGTGCCAGCAGTGAATCTCGCAGAGGAAACACTGAAGCTTTCTTT
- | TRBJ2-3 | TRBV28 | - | CASSPPKQAMDTQYF | TGTGCCAGCAGCCCCCCTAAACAGGCGATGGATACGCAGTATTTT
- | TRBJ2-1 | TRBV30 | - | CAWSVGLALGGNEQLF | TGTGCCTGGAGTGTAGGTTTAGCGTTAGGAGGGAATGAGCAGCTCTTC
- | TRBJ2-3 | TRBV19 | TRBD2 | CASSPPGGNTDTQYF | TGTGCCAGTAGTCCCCCGGGAGGGAACACAGATACGCAGTATTTT
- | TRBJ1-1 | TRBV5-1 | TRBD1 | CASSLDGTGGWRNTEAFF | TGCGCCAGCAGCCTTGACGGGACAGGGGGCTGGCGGAACACTGAAGCTTTCTTT
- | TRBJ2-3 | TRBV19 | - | CASTPGDPADTQYF | TGTGCCAGTACCCCAGGGGATCCGGCAGATACGCAGTATTTT
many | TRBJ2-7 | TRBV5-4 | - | CASSFSGSYEQYF | TGTGCCAGCAGCTTTTCCGGGTCCTACGAGCAGTACTTC
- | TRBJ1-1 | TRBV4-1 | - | CASSHRQGFTEAFF | TGCGCCAGCAGCCACCGCCAGGGTTTTACTGAAGCTTTCTTT
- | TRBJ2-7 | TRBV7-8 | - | CASSLAGTYEQYF | TGTGCCAGCAGCTTAGCCGGGACCTACGAGCAGTACTTC
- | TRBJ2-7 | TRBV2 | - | CASSIYEQYF | TGTGCCAGCAGCATCTACGAGCAGTACTTC
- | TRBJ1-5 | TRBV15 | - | CATSLHNNQPQHF | TGTGCCACCAGCTTACATAATAATCAGCCCCAGCATTTT
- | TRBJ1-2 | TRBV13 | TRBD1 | CASSLVLDRDYGYTF | TGTGCCAGCAGCTTAGTCCTAGACAGGGACTATGGCTACACCTTC
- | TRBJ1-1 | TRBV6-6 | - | CASRDSGASEAFF | TGTGCCAGCAGAGATTCAGGGGCATCCGAAGCTTTCTTT
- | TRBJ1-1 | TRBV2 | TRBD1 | CASSDSLDRVIGGAEAFF | TGTGCCAGCAGTGATTCTCTGGACAGGGTGATCGGAGGGGCTGAAGCTTTCTTT
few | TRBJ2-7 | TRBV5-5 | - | CASSATVYEQYF | TGTGCCAGCAGCGCGACAGTCTACGAGCAGTACTTC
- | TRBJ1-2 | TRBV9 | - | CASSGGTSPPGYTF | TGTGCCAGCAGCGGCGGAACCTCCCCCCCTGGCTACACCTTC
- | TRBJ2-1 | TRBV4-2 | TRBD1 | CASSQGDRGTGSYNEQFF | TGTGCCAGCAGCCAAGGTGATCGCGGGACAGGCTCCTACAATGAGCAGTTCTTC
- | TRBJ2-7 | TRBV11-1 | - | CASSLFAQGDEQYF | TGTGCCAGCAGCTTATTTGCACAAGGGGACGAGCAGTACTTC
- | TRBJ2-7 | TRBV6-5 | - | CASSHQAFYEQYF | TGTGCCAGCAGTCACCAGGCATTCTACGAGCAGTACTTC
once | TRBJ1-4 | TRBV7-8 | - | CASSLVTGLEVGEKLFF | TGTGCCAGCAGCTTAGTCACAGGGTTGGAGGTTGGTGAAAAACTGTTTTTT
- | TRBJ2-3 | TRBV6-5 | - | CASSYREVRTDTQYF | TGTGCCAGCAGTTACAGGGAGGTCCGCACAGATACGCAGTATTTT
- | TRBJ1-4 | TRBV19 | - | CASSIGVEKLFF | TGTGCCAGTAGTATAGGCGTTGAAAAACTGTTTTTT
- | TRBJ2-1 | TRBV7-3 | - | CASSLEGFTGEQFF | TGTGCCAGCAGCTTAGAAGGATTTACGGGTGAGCAGTTCTTC
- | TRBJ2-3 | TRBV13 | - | CASSLVGLSTDTQYF | TGTGCCAGCAGCTTAGTCGGTTTGAGCACAGATACGCAGTATTTT
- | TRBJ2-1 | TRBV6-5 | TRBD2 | CASTLAGPYNEQFF | TGTGCCAGCACCTTAGCGGGGCCTTACAATGAGCAGTTCTTC
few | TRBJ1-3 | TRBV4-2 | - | CASSLQGSLGGNTIYF | TGTGCCAGCAGCCTTCAGGGATCCTTGGGCGGAAACACCATATATTTT
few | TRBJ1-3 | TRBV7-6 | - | CASSSQGSGNTIYF | TGTGCCAGCAGCTCTCAGGGGTCTGGAAACACCATATATTTT
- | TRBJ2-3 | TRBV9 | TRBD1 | CASSVAGTGPTDTQYF | TGTGCCAGCAGCGTAGCAGGGACAGGTCCCACAGATACGCAGTATTTT
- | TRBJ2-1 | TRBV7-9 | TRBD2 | CASSLEGLAGDGQFF | TGTGCCAGCAGCTTAGAAGGACTAGCGGGCGACGGGCAGTTCTTC
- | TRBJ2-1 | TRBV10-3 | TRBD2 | CAISESLASGDHNEQFF | TGTGCCATCAGTGAGTCGTTGGCTAGCGGGGACCACAATGAGCAGTTCTTC
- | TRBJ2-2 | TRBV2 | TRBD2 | CASRASGGNTGELFF | TGTGCCAGCAGAGCTAGCGGGGGAAACACCGGGGAGCTGTTTTTT
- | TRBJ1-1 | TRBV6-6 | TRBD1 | CASSSITGTVNTEAFF | TGTGCCAGCAGTTCCATCACCGGGACAGTGAACACTGAAGCTTTCTTT
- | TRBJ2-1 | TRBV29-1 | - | CSVELGGFSYNEQFF | TGCAGCGTTGAATTAGGCGGGTTCTCCTACAATGAGCAGTTCTTC
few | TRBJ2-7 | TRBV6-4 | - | CASSVWGEYEQYF | TGTGCCAGCAGTGTTTGGGGGGAGTACGAGCAGTACTTC
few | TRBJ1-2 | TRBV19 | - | CASRNLGRLYGYTF | TGTGCCAGCCGGAACTTGGGCAGGCTGTATGGCTACACCTTC
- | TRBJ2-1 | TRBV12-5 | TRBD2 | CASGYSGTSGASYNEQFF | TGTGCTAGTGGTTACTCCGGGACTAGCGGGGCGTCCTACAATGAGCAGTTCTTC
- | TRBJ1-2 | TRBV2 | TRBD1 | CASRDPTGSYGYTF | TGTGCCAGCAGAGACCCGACAGGGTCCTATGGCTACACCTTC
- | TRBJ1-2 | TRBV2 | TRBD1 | CASRHLRDRGRLVNGYTF | TGTGCCAGCAGACACCTCCGGGACAGGGGGCGCTTGGTTAATGGCTACACCTTC